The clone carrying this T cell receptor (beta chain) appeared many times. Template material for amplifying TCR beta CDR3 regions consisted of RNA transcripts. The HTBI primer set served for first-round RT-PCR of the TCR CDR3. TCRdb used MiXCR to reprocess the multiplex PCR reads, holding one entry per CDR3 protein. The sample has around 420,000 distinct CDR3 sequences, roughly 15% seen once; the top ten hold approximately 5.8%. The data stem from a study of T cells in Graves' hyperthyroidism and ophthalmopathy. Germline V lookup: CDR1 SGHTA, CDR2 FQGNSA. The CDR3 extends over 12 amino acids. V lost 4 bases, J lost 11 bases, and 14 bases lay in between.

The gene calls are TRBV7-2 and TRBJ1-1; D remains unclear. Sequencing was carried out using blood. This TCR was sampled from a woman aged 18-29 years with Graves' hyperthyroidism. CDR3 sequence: CASSSTTAVAFF. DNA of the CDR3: TGTGCCAGCAGCTCCACAACAGCCGTCGCTTTCTTT.